This paragraph reports one T cell receptor beta chain. Its antigen is unidentified. This specimen belongs to a study of a mutant IDH1 vaccine in newly diagnosed glioma. The time point denotes: week 23, last vaccination. In every dose of vaccine, 300 ug of mutant IDH1 20-mer peptide was given alongside topical imiquimod. There were new WHO grade 3 or 4 astrocytomas in the donors, and these were IDH1-mutant and ATRX-lost. Profiled with immunoSEQ multiplex PCR; TCRdb holds only in-frame clones, not every one. The table lists roughly 60,000 clones, roughly 85% of them singletons, with approximately 3.7% in the top ten. The germline CDR1 and CDR2 sequences are MDHEN and SYDVKM. The CDR3 contains 15 residues. V was clipped by 2 bases and J by 0 bases, with 8 bases between them.

The rearrangement uses TRBV28 and TRBJ1-3; D is undetermined. This material consisted of PBMCs, taken from a glioma patient whose treatment included an IDH1 peptide vaccine. The clonotype was recovered from a young man with glioma. The CDR3 sequence is CASSLEITSGNTIYF. CDR3 DNA: TGTGCCAGCAGTTTAGAGATAACCTCTGGAAACACCATATATTTT.